The 19 T cell receptor beta chains given below trace back to one sample, sequenced in a study of blood T cell repertoires in COVID-19 (dated by TCRdb to 2020 to 2021). Library creation used the immunoSEQ multiplex PCR assay. TCRdb mirrors the immuneACCESS table, restricted to in-frame sequences. Some clones are absent from its copies; in checked studies, under half trace to an unresolved V gene, and the reason for the others is unknown. The sample yields approximately 200,000 clones; roughly four fifths were counted once. About 8.3% of the sample is in the top ten clones. The sequenced sample consisted of peripheral blood. The receptors stem from an elderly woman with COVID-19, enrolled during active disease.

V gene TRBV12-3 or TRBV12-4 combines with J gene TRBJ1-1, with D uncertain. With 3 bases removed from V and 3 bases from J, the gap between germline ends came to 5 bases. The CDR3 contains 12 residues. CDR3 bases: TGTGCCAGCAGTTTCCGGGACACTGAAGCTTTCTTT. This encodes CASSFRDTEAFF.

This sequence joins TRBV6-6 and TRBJ1-6; 10 nucleotides agree with TRBD1. CDR3 length: 13 amino acids. CDR1 is MNHNY and CDR2 is SVGAGI in the germline V gene (reference sequence). After removal of 7 bases from V and 7 bases from J, the junction contained 1 base not matched to a gene. For the CDR3, the DNA is TGTGCCAGCAAGGGACAGGGGAATTCACCCCTCCACTTT. Translated, it gives CASKGQGNSPLHF.

V usage is TRBV2 and J usage is TRBJ2-1; tentative D call: TRBD2 (5 bases). Germline V lookup: CDR1 SNHLY, CDR2 FYNNEI. The germline V and J ends were trimmed by 4 bases and 9 bases, with 7 bases remaining between them. This CDR3 has 11 amino acids. CDR3 in amino acids: CASSGEGEQFF. The CDR3, as DNA: TGTGCCAGCAGTGGTGAGGGTGAGCAGTTCTTC.

This clone appeared once. This chain links TRBV4-1 with TRBJ2-2, with D perhaps TRBD2 (6 bases). CDR1 and CDR2 from the germline V gene are MGHRA and YSYEKL. V was trimmed by 4 bases and J by 0 bases, leaving 15 bases between them. The CDR3 is 17 amino acids. DNA for the CDR3: TGCGCCAGCAGCCCTCCGCGGGATAGCGCGAACACCGGGGAGCTGTTTTTT. Translating gives CASSPPRDSANTGELFF.

V usage is TRBV19 and J usage is TRBJ1-5, with D possibly TRBD1 on 5 matching bases. The CDR3 spans 16 residues. Trimming pared 3 bases from V and 2 bases from J, leaving 14 bases between. Germline CDR1 and CDR2: LNHDA and SQIVND (reference sequence). The DNA for the CDR3 is TGTGCCAGTAGTATCCCTCGGGGGGGTGGCAATCAGCCCCAGCATTTT. Its translation: CASSIPRGGGNQPQHF.

The chain carries TRBV2 and TRBJ2-1, with a tentative D call TRBD2 (5 bases). The length of the CDR3 is 15 residues. Between the trimmed V and J ends, which lost 7 bases and 3 bases, there was a span of 16 bases. CDR1 SNHLY and CDR2 FYNNEI come from the germline V gene. The CDR3 DNA is TGTGCCAGCACCGCCGCCGTGAGGGACTACAATGAGCAGTTCTTC. Translation: CASTAAVRDYNEQFF.

This chain connects TRBV2 to TRBJ1-5, with no clear D. Germline CDR1 is SNHLY and CDR2 is FYNNEI. The length of the CDR3 is 12 residues. The V gene lost 7 bases and the J gene lost 5 bases, with 9 bases spanning the gap. CDR3 residues: CASNPPDQPQHF. Written as DNA, the CDR3 is TGTGCCAGCAACCCCCCGGATCAGCCCCAGCATTTT. Full variable domain (rest looked up from reference TRBV2 and TRBJ1-5): EPEVTQTPSHQVTQMGQEVILRCVPISNHLYFYWYRQILGQKVEFLVSFYNNEISEKSEIFDDQFSVERPDGSNFTLKIRSTKLEDSAMYFCASNPPDQPQHFGDGTRLSIL.

This clone was seen more than once but under ten times. The CDR3 DNA follows: TGCGCCAGCAAACAGGCGACAGGCCACTCCTACGAGCAGTACTTC. It translates to CASKQATGHSYEQYF. This chain joins TRBV5-1 and TRBJ2-7; D might be TRBD1 (6 bases). V lost 6 bases, J lost 0 bases, and 16 bases lay in between. CDR3 length: 15 amino acids. CDR1 is SGHRS and CDR2 is YFSETQ in the germline V gene.

The chain links TRBV4-1 to TRBJ1-2, with TRBD1 identical over 7 bases. This CDR3 is built from 14 residues. Germline values: CDR1 MGHRA, CDR2 YSYEKL. With 2 bases clipped from V and 7 bases from J, the junction kept 7 bases outside the gene matches. The CDR3 bases are TGCGCCAGCAGCCAAAACACAGGGGTTTCTGGCTACACCTTC. Its translation is CASSQNTGVSGYTF.

The chain uses TRBV19 and TRBJ1-4; D perhaps matches TRBD1 (5 bases). The length of the CDR3 is 17 residues. CDR1 is LNHDA, CDR2 SQIVND, per germline (reference sequence). The V gene lost 6 bases and the J gene lost 2 bases, with 19 bases spanning the gap. The CDR3 region has the DNA TGTGCCAGTAGCCGGGACTCGAGGAGGGCGACTAATGAAAAACTGTTTTTT. It yields the protein CASSRDSRRATNEKLFF.

The rearrangement uses TRBV2 and TRBJ1-3; tentative D call: TRBD1 (5 bases). The CDR3 length is 16 residues. V shed 4 bases and J shed 0 bases, with 13 bases lying between them. CDR1 is SNHLY, CDR2 FYNNEI, per germline. CDR3 sequence reads: CASSGYGGDSGNTIYF. The DNA for the CDR3 is TGTGCCAGCAGTGGGTACGGGGGGGACTCTGGAAACACCATATATTTT.

The chain combines TRBV2 with TRBJ1-6, with TRBD1 as a possible D gene (5 bases). Germline V CDR1 and CDR2: SNHLY, FYNNEI. Trimming shortened V by 4 bases and J by 0 bases, and 7 bases separated the two germline ends. The CDR3 spans 15 residues. The CDR3 protein is CASSGTSSYNSPLHF. In nucleotides, the CDR3 is TGTGCCAGCAGTGGGACAAGCTCCTATAATTCACCCCTCCACTTT.

The J gene is TRBJ1-4, the V gene TRBV28; possibly TRBD1 for D (5 bases). V was trimmed by 1 base and J by 8 bases, leaving 11 bases between them. CDR3 length: 14 amino acids. Germline-derived CDR1 and CDR2 are MDHEN and SYDVKM. The CDR3 loop is CASSLLGGIEKLFF. The DNA for the CDR3 is TGTGCCAGCAGTTTATTGGGGGGAATCGAAAAACTGTTTTTT.

The chain combines TRBV19 with TRBJ1-5, with TRBD1 identical over 8 bases. With V trimmed by 6 bases and J by 5 bases, 9 bases remained unmatched. The CDR3 covers 15 residues. Germline lookup yields CDR1 LNHDA and CDR2 SQIVND (reference sequence). The DNA of the CDR3 is TGTGCCAGTAGATGGGGGCAGGGGGCGGATCAGCCCCAGCATTTT. Translating it yields CASRWGQGADQPQHF.

The rearrangement uses TRBV2 and TRBJ1-1, with 7 bases that match TRBD1. Germline loops: CDR1 SNHLY, CDR2 FYNNEI. This CDR3 spans 12 amino acids. V lost 6 bases and J lost 7; bases outside the gene matches: 5. The CDR3 coding sequence is TGTGCCAGCAGGGACAGGTTTAGTGAAGCTTTCTTT. It yields the protein CASRDRFSEAFF. Using reference TRBV2 and TRBJ1-1 for the parts outside the CDR3, the full variable domain is EPEVTQTPSHQVTQMGQEVILRCVPISNHLYFYWYRQILGQKVEFLVSFYNNEISEKSEIFDDQFSVERPDGSNFTLKIRSTKLEDSAMYFCASRDRFSEAFFGQGTRLTVV.

The chain uses TRBV7-6 and TRBJ1-1; no reliable D call. V was clipped by 6 bases and J by 1 base, with 6 bases between them. The V gene's germline CDR1 is SGHVS and CDR2 FNYEAQ. This CDR3 is built from 12 residues. CDR3 protein: CASRAWNTEAFF. The CDR3 DNA sequence: TGTGCCAGCAGGGCCTGGAACACTGAAGCTTTCTTT.

This chain connects TRBV5-1 to TRBJ1-2, with D possibly TRBD1 on 6 matching bases. The germline V gene has CDR1 SGHRS and CDR2 YFSETQ. This CDR3 is 12 amino acids long. V lost 3 bases and J lost 7, with 10 bases in between. CDR3 DNA sequence: TGCGCCAGCAGCTCCGAACAGGGTGGCTACACCTTC. As protein: CASSSEQGGYTF.

The V call is TRBV12-5, the J call TRBJ1-1, with 7 nucleotides matching TRBD1. V was clipped by 4 bases and J by 10 bases; unmatched bases: 15. This CDR3 spans 15 amino acids. Germline V gene sequence: CDR1 LGHNT, CDR2 FRNRAP. The CDR3 DNA follows: TGTGCTAGTGGTTCAAGGGACAGCGATAGCCGGGGAGCTTTCTTT. Its protein product is CASGSRDSDSRGAFF.

The chain combines TRBV7-8 with TRBJ1-6, with 11 nucleotides matching TRBD1. CDR1 SGHVS and CDR2 FQNEAQ come from the germline V gene. The junction had 12 bases not matched to a gene; V was cut back by 5 bases and J by 12 bases. CDR3 size: 16 residues. CDR3 nucleotide sequence: TGTGCCAGCAGCCGAGGACAGGGGGCCGGCATTGGACCCCTCCACTTT. Encoded protein: CASSRGQGAGIGPLHF.